The clone carrying this T cell receptor beta chain was seen a single time. Assay used: immunoSEQ multiplex PCR; TCRdb lists only in-frame clones, some missing. The table shows about 240,000 clones, with roughly 80% occurring only once. V was shortened by 3 bases and J by 4 bases, with 7 bases between the two germline ends. This CDR3 spans 12 amino acids. The sample is drawn from a study of blood T cell repertoires in COVID-19. The sequence was collected from a woman aged 18 to 35 with acute or convalescent COVID-19. The sample taken for sequencing was peripheral blood. V usage is TRBV12-3 or TRBV12-4 and J usage is TRBJ2-7; D gene unclear. The CDR3: CASSFNRYEQYF. In DNA form, the CDR3 reads TGTGCCAGCAGTTTTAACAGATACGAGCAGTACTTC.